The 17 T cell receptor beta chains below come from one sample, sequenced in a study of cytomegalovirus exposure and HLA in healthy donors. Both 60 Vbeta primers and 13 Jbeta primers went into the PCR. TCRdb's copy holds only in-frame clones and misses some; the assay was immunoSEQ multiplex PCR. The sample has under 150,000 clones, roughly four fifths seen once; the top ten hold about 10%. The sample was PBMCs. Every receptor here comes from a male donor in good health and CMV-seropositive.

This chain connects TRBV7-3 to TRBJ2-2; D perhaps matches TRBD1 (6 bases). This CDR3 contains 18 residues. CDR1 SGHTA and CDR2 FQGTGA come from the germline V gene. The V and J ends lost 1 base and 0 bases respectively, with 15 bases between them. DNA of the CDR3: TGTGCCAGCAGCTTAAGTCCCATAGGGACAACGAACACCGGGGAGCTGTTTTTT. Its translation is CASSLSPIGTTNTGELFF.

The rearrangement joins TRBV10-3 to TRBJ2-3, with D possibly being TRBD1 (6 bases). CDR3 size: 14 residues. The V and J ends lost 2 bases and 3 bases respectively, with 9 bases between them. Germline CDR1 ENHRY, CDR2 SYGVKD. The CDR3 is CAISEGQGTDTQYF. The DNA of the CDR3 is TGTGCCATCAGTGAGGGGCAGGGGACAGATACGCAGTATTTT.

The chain employs TRBV27 and TRBJ2-1; a possible D gene is TRBD2 (6 bases). V was trimmed by 6 bases and J by 7 bases, leaving 22 bases between them. CDR1 and CDR2 from the germline V gene are MNHEY and SMNVEV (reference sequence). The CDR3 is made up of 16 amino acids. In DNA, the CDR3 is TGTGCCAGCAGCTCCCGAGGAGGAGGGCCGGGGAATGAGCAGTTCTTC. Protein: CASSSRGGGPGNEQFF.

This rearrangement joins TRBV28 to TRBJ2-1; D is possibly TRBD2 (5 bases). The CDR3 is 13 residues long. Trimming took off 5 bases at V and 7 bases at J, with 12 bases between the two ends. Germline V gene lookup returns CDR1 MDHEN and CDR2 SYDVKM. The CDR3 reads CASSLLAGNEQFF. DNA of the CDR3: TGTGCCAGCAGTCTTCTAGCCGGAAATGAGCAGTTCTTC.

The chain couples TRBV30 to TRBJ1-2; D possibly corresponds to TRBD1 (5 bases). V lost 8 bases and J 7 bases, leaving 11 bases between the germline ends. The germline CDR1 and CDR2 sequences are GTSNPN and SVGIG (reference sequence). The CDR3 consists of 10 residues. The CDR3 sequence is CAAERGGYTF. The CDR3 DNA follows: TGTGCCGCAGAAAGGGGTGGCTACACCTTC.

The chain recombines TRBV5-6 with TRBJ2-1; 9 bases map to TRBD1. V shed 4 bases, J shed 0 bases, and the junction held 5 bases outside the gene matches. Looked up from germline, CDR1 is SGHDT and CDR2 is YYEEEE. This CDR3 region has 16 residues. DNA of the CDR3: TGTGCCAGCAGCAGGACAGGGGCCTACTCCTACAATGAGCAGTTCTTC. It translates to CASSRTGAYSYNEQFF.

This clone was seen just once. This sequence joins TRBV4-3 and TRBJ2-2; TRBD2 aligns across 8 bases. Trimming cost V 1 base and J 3 bases; bases outside gene matches: 10. The CDR3 consists of 18 residues. CDR1 is LGHNA, CDR2 YSLEER, per germline. CDR3: CASSQGWGGRRDTGELFF. CDR3 in DNA: TGCGCCAGCAGCCAAGGGTGGGGCGGGAGGCGGGACACCGGGGAGCTGTTTTTT.

The J gene is TRBJ2-7, the V gene TRBV21-1; the D call TRBD1 from the table was never checked on the DNA. TRBV21-1 is a known pseudogene. CDR3 size: 15 residues. The CDR3 sequence: CASSKMRDRGYEQYF. The CDR3 DNA sequence: TGTGCCAGCAGCAAAATGCGGGACAGGGGCTACGAGCAGTACTTC.

The chain is built from TRBV21-1 and TRBJ2-3; the table assigns TRBD2, which was not confirmed against the DNA. TRBV21-1 is a listed pseudogene. The CDR3 contains 14 residues. CDR3 region: CASSTNIVTDTQYF. CDR3 nucleotide sequence: TGTGCCAGCAGCACTAATATAGTCACAGATACGCAGTATTTT.

The V call is TRBV7-2, the J call TRBJ2-2; D gene ambiguous. This CDR3 is 15 amino acids long. V was trimmed by 1 base and J by 8 bases, leaving 14 bases between them. The germline V gene encodes CDR1 SGHTA and CDR2 FQGNSA. CDR3 coding DNA: TGTGCCAGCAGCTTAGGCGGTTCCTTGAGAGGGGAGCTGTTTTTT. This gives the protein CASSLGGSLRGELFF.

The count of this clone is one. The chain recombines TRBV11-2 with TRBJ2-2; tentative D call: TRBD2 (5 bases). CDR1 and CDR2 from the germline V gene are SGHAT and FQNNGV. V lost 3 bases, J lost 7 bases, and 9 bases lay in between. This CDR3 spans 13 amino acids. The DNA for the CDR3 is TGTGCCAGCAGCTTCCTTGGGAGCGGGGAGCTGTTTTTT. Its translation is CASSFLGSGELFF.

In DNA form, the CDR3 reads TGTGCCAGCAGCCTGGGCCAGAACACTGAAGCTTTCTTT. This translates into CASSLGQNTEAFF. This sequence joins TRBV7-9 and TRBJ1-1, with unresolved D. Germline V CDR1 and CDR2: SEHNR, FQNEAQ (reference sequence). The CDR3 spans 13 residues. The germline V and J ends were trimmed by 5 bases and 1 base, with 8 bases remaining between them.

The chain employs TRBV14 and TRBJ1-1; D may be TRBD1 (6 bases). V was trimmed by 0 bases and J by 1 base, leaving 9 bases between them. Germline CDR1 reads SGHDN; CDR2 reads FVKESK. The CDR3 covers 15 residues. The CDR3: CASSQEGRGNTEAFF. For the CDR3, the DNA is TGTGCCAGCAGCCAAGAGGGCAGGGGGAACACTGAAGCTTTCTTT.

The rearrangement links TRBV4-2 to TRBJ2-7, with D tentatively TRBD1 (8 bases). CDR3 length equals 14 residues. Trimming stripped 2 bases from V and 3 bases from J, with 11 bases between. Germline assignment: CDR1 LGHNA and CDR2 YNFKEQ. CDR3 DNA sequence: TGTGCCAGCAGCCAAACAGGGGGGGTCTACGAGCAGTACTTC. This translates into CASSQTGGVYEQYF.

The V call is TRBV5-1, the J call TRBJ2-3, with 9 bases matching TRBD1. Unmatched junction bases numbered 6, after V lost 4 bases and J lost 6 bases. The V gene's germline CDR1 is SGHRS and CDR2 YFSETQ. The CDR3 is 14 residues long. CDR3 in amino acids: CASSPGQGVDTQYF. CDR3 nucleotide sequence: TGCGCCAGCAGCCCGGGACAGGGAGTGGATACGCAGTATTTT.

This chain uses TRBV5-6 with TRBJ2-2; D remains unclear. The V end was cut by 5 bases, the J end by 2 bases, with 10 bases between. This CDR3 has 14 amino acids. The germline CDR1 and CDR2 sequences are SGHDT and YYEEEE. CDR3 nucleotides: TGTGCCAGCAGTCCGGGTCACAACACCGGGGAGCTGTTTTTT. It is translated as CASSPGHNTGELFF.

V gene TRBV4-3 combines with J gene TRBJ2-1, with D possibly being TRBD1 (7 bases). CDR3 length equals 14 residues. Germline V CDR1 and CDR2: LGHNA, YSLEER. Trimming took 1 base from V and 9 from J, leaving 13 bases between them. DNA of the CDR3: TGCGCCAGCAGCCAAGCCCCAGGGGGAGGTGAGCAGTTCTTC. It specifies CASSQAPGGGEQFF.